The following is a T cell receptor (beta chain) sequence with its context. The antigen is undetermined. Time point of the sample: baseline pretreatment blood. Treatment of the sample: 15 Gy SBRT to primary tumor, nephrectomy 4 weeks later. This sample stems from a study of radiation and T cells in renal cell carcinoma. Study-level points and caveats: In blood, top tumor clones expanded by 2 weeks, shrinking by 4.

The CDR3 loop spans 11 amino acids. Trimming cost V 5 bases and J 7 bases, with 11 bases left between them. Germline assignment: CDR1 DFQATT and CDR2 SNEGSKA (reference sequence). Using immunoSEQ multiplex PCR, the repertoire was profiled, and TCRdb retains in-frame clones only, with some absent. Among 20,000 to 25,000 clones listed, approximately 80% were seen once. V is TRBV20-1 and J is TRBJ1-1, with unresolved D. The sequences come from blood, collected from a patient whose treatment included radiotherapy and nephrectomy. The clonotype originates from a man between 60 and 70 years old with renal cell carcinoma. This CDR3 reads CSASTGIEAFF. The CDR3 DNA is TGCAGTGCTTCTACGGGGATTGAAGCTTTCTTT.